Listed below are T cell receptor beta chains from one sample, sequenced in a study of T cells in Graves' hyperthyroidism and ophthalmopathy. TCRdb recomputed calls from the multiplex PCR reads with MiXCR, one row per CDR3 protein. In the table there are about 270,000 distinct CDR3 sequences, over 20% of which are singletons. The sequencing sample was made of blood. The source is a woman between 40 and 55 years old with Graves' ophthalmopathy. CDR3s include the opening cysteine and the closing phenylalanine or tryptophan. A D gene is named only where the DNA matches it firmly. Size is omitted from some rows. Given values are once, few, many or a class for expanded clones.

D gene	clone size	CDR3 length	J gene	V gene	CDR3 DNA	CDR3 protein
TRBD2	many	21	TRBJ2-7	TRBV27	TGTGCCAGCAGTTTATCTACCCGGGAGGGGGATGACGTGTGGGTGGATGGAGAGCAGTACTTC	CASSLSTREGDDVWVDGEQYF
NA	NA	12	TRBJ1-4	TRBV6-1	TGTGCCAGCAGTGAGACGACGGACAAACTGTTTTTT	CASSETTDKLFF
TRBD1	NA	13	TRBJ2-3	TRBV6-1	TGTGCCAGCAAGGACAGGGACACAGATACGCAGTATTTT	CASKDRDTDTQYF
NA	many	14	TRBJ2-2	TRBV6-2/TRBV6-3	TGTGCCAGCAGTTACTCGATGGGGATTGGGGAGCTGTTTTTT	CASSYSMGIGELFF
TRBD2	many	16	TRBJ2-5	TRBV4-1	TGCGCCAGCAGCAAGGCGGGACTAGCGGGAGGAGAGACCCAGTACTTC	CASSKAGLAGGETQYF
NA	NA	13	TRBJ2-7	TRBV12-3/TRBV12-4	TGTGCCAGCAGACCTCCGGACACCTACGAGCAGTACTTC	CASRPPDTYEQYF
TRBD1	many	16	TRBJ2-2	TRBV28	TGTGCCAGCGGGCAACAGGGGGCTCTGGACACCGGGGAGCTGTTTTTT	CASGQQGALDTGELFF
NA	many	14	TRBJ1-1	TRBV29-1	TGCAGCGTTGAAGTTTGGGGACAGAACACTGAAGCTTTCTTT	CSVEVWGQNTEAFF
TRBD1	NA	12	TRBJ2-7	TRBV11-2	TGTGCCAGCAGCCACAGGGGTCACGAGCAGTACTTC	CASSHRGHEQYF
TRBD2	few	16	TRBJ2-2	TRBV10-3	TGTGCCATCAGTGATTTGCGGGAGGCCAGGGGCGGGGAGCTGTTTTTT	CAISDLREARGGELFF
NA	many	14	TRBJ2-7	TRBV10-3	TGTGCCATCAGTGTTCTAGGGAGCTCCTACGAGCAGTACTTC	CAISVLGSSYEQYF
NA	many	12	TRBJ2-7	TRBV6-5	TGTGCCAGCAAGGCGGGAACCCTTCTGCAGTACTTC	CASKAGTLLQYF
NA	many	14	TRBJ2-7	TRBV19	TGTGCCAGTAGTATACCGGGACGGAAATACGAGCAGTACTTC	CASSIPGRKYEQYF
NA	NA	12	TRBJ2-5	TRBV10-3	TGTGCCATCAGTGGTCTCGGAGAGACCCAGTACTTC	CAISGLGETQYF
TRBD2	many	15	TRBJ2-5	TRBV12-3/TRBV12-4	TGTGCCAGCAGTTCGGGACTACCACCTCGCGAGACCCAGTACTTC	CASSSGLPPRETQYF
TRBD2	few	16	TRBJ2-7	TRBV3-1	TGTGCCAGCAGCCCAGCAAACGGGAGGGCCTCCTACGAGCAGTACTTC	CASSPANGRASYEQYF
TRBD2	many	16	TRBJ2-7	TRBV4-2	TGTGCCAGCAGCCAAGAATTTAGCGGGAGGGCCTACGAGCAGTACTTC	CASSQEFSGRAYEQYF
NA	many	16	TRBJ2-7	TRBV5-1	TGCGCCAGCAGCTTGAGTCTGACGGGAGTCCCCTACGAGCAGTACTTC	CASSLSLTGVPYEQYF
NA	NA	15	TRBJ1-5	TRBV7-2	TGTGCCAGCAGCTTCGGGTGGGGGGAAAATCAGCCCCAGCATTTT	CASSFGWGENQPQHF
NA	NA	14	TRBJ1-6	TRBV20-1	TGCAGTGCTAGTGGTGGATTTTATAATTCACCCCTCCACTTT	CSASGGFYNSPLHF
NA	NA	13	TRBJ1-1	TRBV6-5	TGTGCCAGCATTCTCCTAACAGGGTCTGAAGCTTTCTTT	CASILLTGSEAFF
TRBD1	many	19	TRBJ2-6	TRBV6-4	TGTGCCAGCAGTAATACCGGGACAGGGGGCTTTTCTGGGGCCAACGTCCTGACTTTC	CASSNTGTGGFSGANVLTF
TRBD1	many	15	TRBJ1-1	TRBV5-4	TGTGCCAGCAGCCGTGGACAGGGAGGAGACACTGAAGCTTTCTTT	CASSRGQGGDTEAFF
TRBD1	many	15	TRBJ1-3	TRBV25-1	TGTGCCAGCACCGGACAGGGCAGGATTGGAAACACCATATATTTT	CASTGQGRIGNTIYF
NA	many	14	TRBJ2-5	TRBV20-1	TGCAGTGCTAGAGCTGGGGGGTACCAAGAGACCCAGTACTTC	CSARAGGYQETQYF
NA	many	12	TRBJ2-7	TRBV7-9	TGTGCCAGCGGGCAGGGTGATTACGAGCAGTACTTC	CASGQGDYEQYF
NA	NA	15	TRBJ2-7	TRBV5-1	TGCGCCAGCAGCTTCACAGGACAGAAGGGCTACGAGCAGTACTTC	CASSFTGQKGYEQYF
NA	few	14	TRBJ2-5	TRBV11-2	TGTGCCAGCAGCTTAGATCCGGGGTTGGAGACCCAGTACTTC	CASSLDPGLETQYF
NA	many	12	TRBJ2-5	TRBV30	TGTGCCTGGAGTGTCACAGGAGAGACCCAGTACTTC	CAWSVTGETQYF
NA	many	18	TRBJ2-3	TRBV12-3/TRBV12-4	TGTGCCAGCAGTTTAGCGCTTGGGGCGACTTCTAGCACAGATACGCAGTATTTT	CASSLALGATSSTDTQYF
NA	NA	14	TRBJ2-2	TRBV5-1	TGCGCCAGCAGAACCGGGCCCGACACCGGGGAGCTGTTTTTT	CASRTGPDTGELFF
NA	NA	17	TRBJ2-3	TRBV28	TGTGCCAGCAGTTTAAGGGCGACAGGACTCCCTTGGGATACGCAGTATTTT	CASSLRATGLPWDTQYF
NA	NA	15	TRBJ2-5	TRBV20-1	TGCAGTGCTCTAAGCCCTGCGGCAGGGGGGGAGACCCAGTACTTC	CSALSPAAGGETQYF
NA	NA	18	TRBJ1-5	TRBV28	TGTGCCAGCAGTTTAAACTGGGCAGTGAACCATAGCAATCAGCCCCAGCATTTT	CASSLNWAVNHSNQPQHF
TRBD2	many	12	TRBJ2-5	TRBV29-1	TGCAGCGTCACCACTAGCGGGGAGACCCAGTACTTC	CSVTTSGETQYF
NA	many	15	TRBJ2-7	TRBV6-1	TGTGCCAGCAGCAAACCTAGAACGGACAGCTACGAGCAGTACTTC	CASSKPRTDSYEQYF
TRBD1	many	15	TRBJ1-5	TRBV19	TGTGCCAGTAGTACGGACAGGATATATCCTCAGCCCCAGCATTTT	CASSTDRIYPQPQHF
NA	NA	16	TRBJ1-1	TRBV6-1	TGTGCCAGCAGTCCCGACAGGTCCCGGTTTCCCACTGAAGCTTTCTTT	CASSPDRSRFPTEAFF
NA	NA	14	TRBJ2-7	TRBV29-1	TGCAGCGTTGTAGCATGGGAGGAACGCTACGAGCAGTACTTC	CSVVAWEERYEQYF
NA	few	15	TRBJ1-1	TRBV28	TGTGCCAGCAGTTATTACAGGGAGGTGAACACTGAAGCTTTCTTT	CASSYYREVNTEAFF
NA	many	15	TRBJ1-5	TRBV7-8	TGTGCCAGCAGCTTAGGGTCGGGGTTGGGACAGCCCCAGCATTTT	CASSLGSGLGQPQHF
NA	many	15	TRBJ2-7	TRBV6-1	TGTGCCAGCAGTGAAGCGCCCCAGCGGAGTTACGAGCAGTACTTC	CASSEAPQRSYEQYF
NA	many	14	TRBJ1-2	TRBV5-5	TGTGCCAGCAGCTACGACAGCTCTGACTATGGCTACACCTTC	CASSYDSSDYGYTF
NA	NA	16	TRBJ1-1	TRBV11-2	TGTGCCAGCAGCTTAGATCTAACAGCGATGAACACTGAAGCTTTCTTT	CASSLDLTAMNTEAFF
TRBD1	many	11	TRBJ1-2	TRBV12-3/TRBV12-4	TGTGCCAGCAGTTTGAGACAGGGTGTGACCTTC	CASSLRQGVTF
NA	many	14	TRBJ2-2	TRBV7-9	TGTGCCAGCAGCAAGGACAGAAACACCGGGGAGCTGTTTTTT	CASSKDRNTGELFF
TRBD1	many	13	TRBJ2-7	TRBV7-9	TGTGCCAGCAGCCGATCTACAGGGGTAGAGCAGTACTTC	CASSRSTGVEQYF